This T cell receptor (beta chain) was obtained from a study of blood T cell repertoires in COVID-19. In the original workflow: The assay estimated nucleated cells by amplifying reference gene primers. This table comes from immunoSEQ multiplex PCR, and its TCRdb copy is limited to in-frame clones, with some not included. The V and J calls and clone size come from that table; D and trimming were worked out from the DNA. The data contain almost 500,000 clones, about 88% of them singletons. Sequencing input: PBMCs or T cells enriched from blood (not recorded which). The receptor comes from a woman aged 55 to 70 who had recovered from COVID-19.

The CDR3 spells CASSLGRGAGLYTEAFF. CDR3 sequence (DNA): TGCGCCAGCAGCTTGGGTCGGGGGGCCGGCTTGTATACTGAAGCTTTCTTT. The chain recombines TRBV5-1 with TRBJ1-1, with D possibly matching TRBD1 (6 bases). Trimming removed 0 bases at V and 5 bases at J, with 20 bases between. The germline gives CDR1 SGHRS, CDR2 YFSETQ. CDR3 length: 17 residues.